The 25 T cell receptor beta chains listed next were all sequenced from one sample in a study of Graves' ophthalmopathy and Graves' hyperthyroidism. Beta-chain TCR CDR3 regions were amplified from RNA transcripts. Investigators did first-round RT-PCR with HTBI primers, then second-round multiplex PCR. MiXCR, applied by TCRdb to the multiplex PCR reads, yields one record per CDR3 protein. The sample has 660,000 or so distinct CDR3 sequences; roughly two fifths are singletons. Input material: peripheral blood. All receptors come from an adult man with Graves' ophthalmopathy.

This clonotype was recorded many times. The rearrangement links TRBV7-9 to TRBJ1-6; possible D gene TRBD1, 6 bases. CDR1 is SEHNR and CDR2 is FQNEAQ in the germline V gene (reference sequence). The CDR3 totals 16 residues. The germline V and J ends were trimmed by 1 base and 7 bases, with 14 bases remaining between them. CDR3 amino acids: CASSLGVAGDNSPLHF. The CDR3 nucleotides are TGTGCCAGCAGCTTAGGAGTCGCAGGGGACAATTCACCCCTCCACTTT.

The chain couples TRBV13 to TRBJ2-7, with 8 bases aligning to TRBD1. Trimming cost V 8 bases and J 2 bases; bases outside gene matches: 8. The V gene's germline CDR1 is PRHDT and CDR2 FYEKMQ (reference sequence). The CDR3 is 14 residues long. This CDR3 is CASGQQGGPYEQYF. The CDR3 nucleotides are TGTGCCAGCGGACAACAGGGGGGCCCCTACGAGCAGTACTTC.

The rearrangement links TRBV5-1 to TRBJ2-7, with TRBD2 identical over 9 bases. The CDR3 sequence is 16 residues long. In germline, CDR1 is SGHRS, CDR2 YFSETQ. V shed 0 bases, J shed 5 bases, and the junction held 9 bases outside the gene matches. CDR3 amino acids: CASSLGGGRGSDEQYF. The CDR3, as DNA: TGCGCCAGCAGCTTGGGTGGCGGGAGGGGAAGCGACGAGCAGTACTTC.

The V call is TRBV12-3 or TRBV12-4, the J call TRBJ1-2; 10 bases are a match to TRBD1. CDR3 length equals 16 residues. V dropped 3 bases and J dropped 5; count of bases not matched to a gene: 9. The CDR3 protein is CASSFLGQGVGYGYTF. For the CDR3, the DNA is TGTGCCAGCAGTTTTCTTGGACAGGGGGTTGGGTATGGCTACACCTTC.

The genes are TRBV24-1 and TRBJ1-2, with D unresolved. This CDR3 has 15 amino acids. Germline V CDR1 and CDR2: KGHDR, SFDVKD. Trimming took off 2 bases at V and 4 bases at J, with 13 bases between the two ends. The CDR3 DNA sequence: TGTGCCACCAGTGATTCCCTAGCGGGGAGCTATGGCTACACCTTC. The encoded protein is CATSDSLAGSYGYTF.

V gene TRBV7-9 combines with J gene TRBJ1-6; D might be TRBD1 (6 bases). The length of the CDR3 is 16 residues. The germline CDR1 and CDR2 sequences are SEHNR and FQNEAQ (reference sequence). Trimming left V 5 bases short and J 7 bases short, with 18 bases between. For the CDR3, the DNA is TGTGCCAGCAGCACACTAGCACAGGGCAGCAATTCACCCCTCCACTTT. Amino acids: CASSTLAQGSNSPLHF.

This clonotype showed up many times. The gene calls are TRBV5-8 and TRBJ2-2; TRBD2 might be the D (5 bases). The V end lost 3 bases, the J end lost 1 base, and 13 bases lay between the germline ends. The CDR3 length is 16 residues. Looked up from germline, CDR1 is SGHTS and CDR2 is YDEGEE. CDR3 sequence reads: CASSWRLSGNTGELFF. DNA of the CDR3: TGTGCCAGCAGCTGGCGACTCAGCGGGAACACCGGGGAGCTGTTTTTT.

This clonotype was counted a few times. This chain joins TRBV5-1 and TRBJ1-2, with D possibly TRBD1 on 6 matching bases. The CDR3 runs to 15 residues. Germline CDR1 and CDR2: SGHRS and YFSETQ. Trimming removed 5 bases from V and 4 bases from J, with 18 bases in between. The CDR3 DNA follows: TGCGCCAGCAGTCAAGGAGGGGGGCTCATCTATGGCTACACCTTC. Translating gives CASSQGGGLIYGYTF.

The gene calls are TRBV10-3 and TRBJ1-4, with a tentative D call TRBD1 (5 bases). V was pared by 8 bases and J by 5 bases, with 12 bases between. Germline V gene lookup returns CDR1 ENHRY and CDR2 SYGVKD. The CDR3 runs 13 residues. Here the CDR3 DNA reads TGTGCCATCTCCGGGACCGGCAATGAAAAACTGTTTTTT. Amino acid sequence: CAISGTGNEKLFF.

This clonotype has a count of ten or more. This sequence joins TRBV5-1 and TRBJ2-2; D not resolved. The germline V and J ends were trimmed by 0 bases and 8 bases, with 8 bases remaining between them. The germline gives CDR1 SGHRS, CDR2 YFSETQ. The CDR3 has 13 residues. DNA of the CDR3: TGCGCCAGCAGCTTGGGCCTTCTGGGGGAGCTGTTTTTT. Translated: CASSLGLLGELFF.

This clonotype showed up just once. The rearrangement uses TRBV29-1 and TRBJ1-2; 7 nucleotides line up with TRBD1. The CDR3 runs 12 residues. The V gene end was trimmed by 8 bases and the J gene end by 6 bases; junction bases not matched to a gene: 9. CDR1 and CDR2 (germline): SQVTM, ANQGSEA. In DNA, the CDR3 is TGCAGCTTAGTTCGAGGGGGCCATGGCTACACCTTC. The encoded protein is CSLVRGGHGYTF.

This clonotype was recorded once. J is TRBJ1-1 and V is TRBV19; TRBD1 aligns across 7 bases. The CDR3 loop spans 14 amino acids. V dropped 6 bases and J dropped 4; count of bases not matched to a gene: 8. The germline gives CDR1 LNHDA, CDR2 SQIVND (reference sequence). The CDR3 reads CASRLTRGRTEAFF. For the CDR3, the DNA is TGTGCCAGTAGGCTGACGAGGGGGCGCACTGAAGCTTTCTTT.

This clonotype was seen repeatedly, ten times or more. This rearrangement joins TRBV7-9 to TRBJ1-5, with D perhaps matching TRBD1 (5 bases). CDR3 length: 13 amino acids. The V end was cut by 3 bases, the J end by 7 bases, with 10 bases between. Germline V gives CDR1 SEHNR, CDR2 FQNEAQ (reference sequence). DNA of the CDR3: TGTGCCAGCAGCTTCCAGGGAAGGCAGCCCCAGCATTTT. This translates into CASSFQGRQPQHF.

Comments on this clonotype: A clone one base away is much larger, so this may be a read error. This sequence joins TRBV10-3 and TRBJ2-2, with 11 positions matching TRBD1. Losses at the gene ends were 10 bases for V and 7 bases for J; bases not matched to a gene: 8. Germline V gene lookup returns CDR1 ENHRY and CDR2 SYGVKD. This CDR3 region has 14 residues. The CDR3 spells CASQDRGHSGELFF. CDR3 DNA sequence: TGTGCCAGCCAGGACAGGGGGCACAGCGGGGAGCTGTTTTTT.

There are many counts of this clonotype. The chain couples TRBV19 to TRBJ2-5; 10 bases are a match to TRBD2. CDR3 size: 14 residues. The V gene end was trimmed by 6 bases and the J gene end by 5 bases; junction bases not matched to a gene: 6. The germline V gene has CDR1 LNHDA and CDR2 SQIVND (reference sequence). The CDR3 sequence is CASRGTSVRETQYF. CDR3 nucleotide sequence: TGTGCCAGTAGAGGGACTAGCGTCCGGGAGACCCAGTACTTC.

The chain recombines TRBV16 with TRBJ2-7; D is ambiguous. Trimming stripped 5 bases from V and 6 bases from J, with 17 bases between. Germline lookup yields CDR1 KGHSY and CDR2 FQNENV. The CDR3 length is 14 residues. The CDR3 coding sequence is TGTGCCAGCAGCGTTGTGGTCCGGGTGGTCGAGCAGTACTTC. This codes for CASSVVVRVVEQYF.

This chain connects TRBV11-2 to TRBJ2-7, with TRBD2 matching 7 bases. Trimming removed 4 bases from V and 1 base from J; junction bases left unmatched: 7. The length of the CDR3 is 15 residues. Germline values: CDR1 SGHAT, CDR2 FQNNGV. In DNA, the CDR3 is TGTGCCAGCAGCTCAAGGACTAGTCGGTCCTACGAGCAGTACTTC. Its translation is CASSSRTSRSYEQYF.

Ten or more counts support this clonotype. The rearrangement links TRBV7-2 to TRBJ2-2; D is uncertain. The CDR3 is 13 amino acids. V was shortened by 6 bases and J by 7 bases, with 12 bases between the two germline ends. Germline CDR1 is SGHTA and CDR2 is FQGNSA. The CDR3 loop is CASSFRRNGELFF. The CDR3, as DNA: TGTGCCAGCAGTTTCAGGCGGAACGGGGAGCTGTTTTTT.

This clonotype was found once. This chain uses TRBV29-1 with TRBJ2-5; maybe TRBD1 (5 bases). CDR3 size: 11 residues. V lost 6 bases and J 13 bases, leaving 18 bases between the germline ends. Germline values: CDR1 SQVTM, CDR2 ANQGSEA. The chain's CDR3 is CSVNPEGQGYF. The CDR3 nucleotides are TGCAGCGTCAACCCGGAAGGGCAGGGGTACTTC. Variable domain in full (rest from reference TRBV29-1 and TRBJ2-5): SAVISQKPSRDICQRGTSLTIQCQVDSQVTMMFWYRQQPGQSLTLIATANQGSEATYESGFVIDKFPISRPNLTFSTLTVSNMSPEDSSIYLCSVNPEGQGYFGPGTRLLVL.

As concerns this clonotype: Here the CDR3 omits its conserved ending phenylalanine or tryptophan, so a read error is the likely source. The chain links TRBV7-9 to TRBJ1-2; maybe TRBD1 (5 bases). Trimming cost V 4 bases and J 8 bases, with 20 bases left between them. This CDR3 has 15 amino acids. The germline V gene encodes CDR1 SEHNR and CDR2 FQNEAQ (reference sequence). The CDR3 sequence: CASSYNPGGQTGYTL. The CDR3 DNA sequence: TGTGCCAGCAGCTACAATCCTGGGGGTCAGACAGGCTACACCCTC.

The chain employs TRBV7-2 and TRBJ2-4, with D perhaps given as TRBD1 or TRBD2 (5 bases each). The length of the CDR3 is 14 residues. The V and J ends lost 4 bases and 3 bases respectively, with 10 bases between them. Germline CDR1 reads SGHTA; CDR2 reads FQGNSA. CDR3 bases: TGTGCCAGCAGCTATCAGGGAGTCAAAAACATTCAGTACTTC. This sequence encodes CASSYQGVKNIQYF. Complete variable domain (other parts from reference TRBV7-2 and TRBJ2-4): GAGVSQSPSNKVTEKGKDVELRCDPISGHTALYWYRQSLGQGLEFLIYFQGNSAPDKSGLPSDRFSAERTGGSVSTLTIQRTQQEDSAVYLCASSYQGVKNIQYFGAGTRLSVL.

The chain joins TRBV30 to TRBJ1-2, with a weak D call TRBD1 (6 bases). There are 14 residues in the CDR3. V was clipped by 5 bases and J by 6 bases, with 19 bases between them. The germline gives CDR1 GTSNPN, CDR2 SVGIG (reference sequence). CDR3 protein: CAWSVAGASNGYTF. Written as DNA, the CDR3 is TGTGCCTGGTCCGTGGCGGGGGCGTCGAATGGCTACACCTTC.

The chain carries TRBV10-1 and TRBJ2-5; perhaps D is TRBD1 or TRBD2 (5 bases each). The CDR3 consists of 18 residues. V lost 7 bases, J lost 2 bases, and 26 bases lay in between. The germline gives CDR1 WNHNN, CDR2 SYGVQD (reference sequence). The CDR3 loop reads CASNPGRIVRGWQETQYF. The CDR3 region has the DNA TGCGCCAGCAATCCGGGACGGATCGTGAGAGGGTGGCAAGAGACCCAGTACTTC.

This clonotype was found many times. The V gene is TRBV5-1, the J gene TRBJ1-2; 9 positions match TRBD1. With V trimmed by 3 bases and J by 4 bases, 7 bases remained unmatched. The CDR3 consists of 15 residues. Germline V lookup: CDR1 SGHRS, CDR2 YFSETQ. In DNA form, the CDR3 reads TGCGCCAGCAGCTCAAAGGGGACAGGGAGCTATGGCTACACCTTC. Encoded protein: CASSSKGTGSYGYTF. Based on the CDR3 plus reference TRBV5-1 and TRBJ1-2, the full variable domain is KAGVTQTPRYLIKTRGQQVTLSCSPISGHRSVSWYQQTPGQGLQFLFEYFSETQRNKGNFPGRFSGRQFSNSRSEMNVSTLELGDSALYLCASSSKGTGSYGYTFGSGTRLTVV.

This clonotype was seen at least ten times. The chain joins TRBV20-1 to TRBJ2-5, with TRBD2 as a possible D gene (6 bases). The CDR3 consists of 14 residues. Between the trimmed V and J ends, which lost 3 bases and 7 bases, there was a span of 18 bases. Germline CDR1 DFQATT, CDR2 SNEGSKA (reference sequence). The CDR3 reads CSASGSSALRTQYF. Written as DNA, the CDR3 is TGCAGTGCTAGTGGGTCTAGCGCGCTTCGGACCCAGTACTTC.